This T cell receptor beta chain originates from a study of blood T cell repertoires in COVID-19. About the research overall: Samples came from the United States, Italy and Spain, spanning acute and convalescent COVID-19. T cells, B-cell-depleted T cells, or PBMCs supplied cDNA or gDNA.

The CDR3 spans 11 residues. Trimming cost V 4 bases and J 11 bases, with 9 bases left between them. Original analysis: From reference gene primer amplification, estimates of nucleated cell counts were derived. Some clones are missing from TCRdb's copy, which holds only in-frame ones; the method was immunoSEQ multiplex PCR. V and J calls and clone size come straight from that table; D and trimming were deduced from the DNA. The repertoire has some 74,000 clones, roughly 80% of them found once; the top ten carry roughly two fifths. Sequencing was done on a sample of peripheral blood. The chain has TRBV23-1 and TRBJ2-1; D remains unclear. TRBV23-1 is given ORF status, its function remaining uncertain. The receptor comes from a man older than 75 with acute or convalescent COVID-19. The CDR3 loop is CASSRAAQQFF. For the CDR3, the DNA is TGCGCCAGCAGTCGGGCAGCACAGCAGTTCTTC.